Described below is a single T cell receptor beta chain sequence and its context. In the original workflow: The authors estimated nucleated cell counts from reference gene primer amplification. Assay: immunoSEQ multiplex PCR; the TCRdb copy retains only in-frame clones and omits some. V and J calls plus clone size are reproduced from that table; the DNA served to infer D and trimming. This table has roughly 340,000 clones, 87% appearing once. Between the trimmed V and J ends, which lost 8 bases and 4 bases, there was a span of 15 bases. This CDR3 region has 14 residues. CDR1 and CDR2 (germline): SNHLY, FYNNEI. This sample was included in a study of blood T cell repertoires in COVID-19. Whole-study context: Some COVID-19 samples were acute and others convalescent; all came from the United States, Italy and Spain.

The participants were between roughly 18 and 89 years old and came from some 25 US areas. Clinical histories supplied by participants themselves formed the basis of cohort assignment. The specimen was PBMCs or T cells enriched from blood (not recorded which). This sequence was found in a man aged 35-49 years in a cohort exposed to, infected with or recovered from COVID-19 (not recorded which). The chain employs TRBV2 and TRBJ2-1, with D maybe TRBD1 (6 bases). CDR3 sequence: CASQIQRGYNEQFF. The CDR3 DNA reads TGTGCCAGCCAAATACAGAGGGGGTACAATGAGCAGTTCTTC.